The 23 T cell receptor beta chains presented below share a single source sample, sequenced in a study of T cell clonality in common variable immunodeficiency. Some clones are missing from TCRdb's copy, which holds only in-frame ones; the method was immunoSEQ multiplex PCR. Recorded here are about 35,000 clones, none singletons. Sample: peripheral blood mononuclear cells. These receptors came from a person between 18 and 69 years old in good health.

This clone was picked up many times. The read ends 3 residues before the CDR3 terminus; that terminus is restored from the germline J gene. This chain connects TRBV20-1 to TRBJ1-4, with D possibly matching TRBD1 (5 bases). CDR3 size: 15 residues. Trimming stripped 2 bases from V and 7 bases from J, with 17 bases between. Germline assignment: CDR1 DFQATT and CDR2 SNEGSKA (reference sequence). The CDR3 protein is CSARSAAPGGEKLFF. The covered CDR3 bases are TGCAGTGCTAGATCGGCAGCACCGGGGGGTGAAAAA.

This clone was recorded many times. The sequence runs out 3 residues before the end of the CDR3; the remainder is reconstructed from the germline J gene. The rearrangement uses TRBV5-5 and TRBJ2-7, with D hard to call. This CDR3 region has 14 residues. V lost 3 bases, J lost 2 bases, and 12 bases lay in between. Germline CDR1 is SGHKS and CDR2 is YYEKEE (reference sequence). CDR3 sequence: CASSSEGITYEQYF. Partial CDR3 DNA: TGTGCCAGCAGCTCCGAAGGTATAACCTACGAG.

This clone came up many times. The covered CDR3 bases are TGTGCCAGCTCACCTTCTGACGAGGGTCAGAGCACAGATACG. Protein sequence: CASSPSDEGQSTDT. The entire CDR3 reads CASSPSDEGQSTDTQYF. This chain connects TRBV18 to TRBJ2-3; D may be TRBD2 (5 bases). The sequenced fragment ends 3 residues before the CDR3 boundary, so the rest is inferred from the germline J gene. The V gene lost 3 bases and the J gene lost 0 bases, with 16 bases spanning the gap. The CDR3 extends over 17 amino acids. CDR1 KGHSH and CDR2 LQKENI come from the germline V gene. Full variable domain (missing parts from reference TRBV18 and TRBJ2-3): NAGVMQNPRHLVRRRGQEARLRCSPMKGHSHVYWYRQLPEEGLKFMVYLQKENIIDESGMPKERFSAEFPKEGPSILRIQQVVRGDSAAYFCASSPSDEGQSTDTQYFGPGTRLTVL.

A word on this clone: Sequencing ends 3 residues short of the CDR3 end; the germline J gene provides the rest. The V and J genes are TRBV7-9 and TRBJ2-3; D tentatively fits TRBD1 or TRBD2 (5 bases each). CDR3 length equals 14 residues. Germline V gene lookup returns CDR1 SEHNR and CDR2 FQNEAQ (reference sequence). V gave up 6 bases and J gave up 0 bases, with 10 bases separating them. The CDR3 sequence: CASRRGGSTDTQYF. The CDR3 bases that were read are TGTGCCAGCAGGAGGGGCGGTAGCACAGATACG. The variable domain in full, completed from reference TRBV7-9 and TRBJ2-3, reads DTGVSQNPRHKITKRGQNVTFRCDPISEHNRLYWYRQTLGQGPEFLTYFQNEAQLEKSRLLSDRFSAERPKGSFSTLEIQRTEQGDSAMYLCASRRGGSTDTQYFGPGTRLTVL.

Note on this clone: With the read ending 3 residues before the CDR3 end, the germline J gene is used to fill in that end. The rearrangement joins TRBV2 to TRBJ2-3; no clear D gene. CDR3 length: 15 amino acids. Per the germline V gene, CDR1 is SNHLY and CDR2 is FYNNEI. The DNA read from the CDR3 is TGTGCCAGCAGTGAACTCCTGTTACAGCAAGAGACG. Amino acids: CASSELLLQQET. The whole CDR3 protein reads CASSELLLQQETQYF.

Remarks on this clone: The observed sequence ends 3 residues before the CDR3 terminus, with the missing tail filled in from the germline J gene. The chain carries TRBV30 and TRBJ1-4; 7 bases line up with TRBD1. CDR3 length: 14 amino acids. Germline-derived CDR1 and CDR2 are GTSNPN and SVGIG (reference sequence). The CDR3 reads CAWRPDRANSPLFF. CDR3 DNA, as far as it was read: TGTGCCTGGAGGCCCGACAGGGCCAATTCACCA. Variable domain in full (rest from reference TRBV30 and TRBJ1-4): SQTIHQWPATLVQPVGSPLSLECTVEGTSNPNLYWYRQAAGRGLQLLFYSVGIGQISSEVPQNLSASRPQDRQFILSSKKLLLSDSGFYLCAWRPDRANSPLFFGSGTQLSVL.

Ten or more counts support this clone. The CDR3 extends 3 residues past the end of the read, so its final part is completed from the germline J gene. V and J are TRBV28 and TRBJ2-7; possibly TRBD1 for D (6 bases). The V gene's germline CDR1 is MDHEN and CDR2 SYDVKM. V was pared by 7 bases and J by 4 bases, with 11 bases between. The CDR3 loop spans 12 amino acids. The CDR3 here is CASTRGLYEQYF. The part of the CDR3 DNA that was read is TGTGCCAGCACCAGGGGCCTATACGAG. Together with reference TRBV28 and TRBJ2-7, the CDR3 gives the full variable domain: DVKVTQSSRYLVKRTGEKVFLECVQDMDHENMFWYRQDPGLGLRLIYFSYDVKMKEKGDIPEGYSVSREKKERFSLILESASTNQTSMYLCASTRGLYEQYFGPGTRLTVT.

This clone was observed at least ten times. The CDR3 extends 3 residues past the end of the read, so its final part is completed from the germline J gene. The chain is built from TRBV30 and TRBJ1-4, with D perhaps matching TRBD1 (5 bases). The CDR3 is 16 amino acids. In germline, CDR1 is GTSNPN, CDR2 SVGIG (reference sequence). V gave up 2 bases and J gave up 1 base, with 14 bases separating them. The CDR3 loop is CAWSPRRGGTNEKLFF. The CDR3 bases that were read are TGTGCCTGGAGTCCCCGACGGGGGGGAACTAATGAAAAA.

A note on this clone: The sequence runs out 3 residues before the end of the CDR3; the remainder is reconstructed from the germline J gene. Other DNA sequences in this specimen translate into the identical CDR3. The J gene is TRBJ1-3, the V gene TRBV20-1; TRBD1 aligns across 7 bases. The germline gives CDR1 DFQATT, CDR2 SNEGSKA (reference sequence). This CDR3 has 15 amino acids. CDR3 DNA (partial): TGCAGTGCACTTGACAGGGAACAAAAACTAGGGACA. As protein: CSALDREQKLGT. The full CDR3 sequence reads CSALDREQKLGTIYF.

This clone was detected many times. Read data end 3 residues before the CDR3 end; the end is taken from the germline J gene. The chain couples TRBV29-1 to TRBJ2-7; tentative D call: TRBD2 (5 bases). CDR3 length: 12 residues. Per the germline V gene, CDR1 is SQVTM and CDR2 is ANQGSEA. Incomplete CDR3 DNA: TGCAGTATACGGCGGACTGGCTACGAG. This gives the protein CSIRRTGYE. The complete CDR3 reads CSIRRTGYEQYF.

The table lists this clone with many counts. Read sequence stops 3 residues before the CDR3 end, and the germline J gene provides the missing end. Distinct nucleotide sequences in the sample also encode this CDR3. The genes are TRBV10-1 and TRBJ2-3, with D perhaps TRBD2 (5 bases). The CDR3 contains 15 residues. Per the germline V gene, CDR1 is WNHNN and CDR2 is SYGVQD (reference sequence). V lost 2 bases and J lost 0, with 9 bases in between. CDR3 bases read: TGCGCCAGCAGTGAGGGACTGGCTAGCACAGATACG. This codes for CASSEGLASTDT. The entire CDR3 sequence reads CASSEGLASTDTQYF.

A word on this clone: A much bigger clone sits one base away, suggesting this may be a read error. Here the CDR3 reads CAWSVGGEYTF. The sequenced part of the CDR3 DNA is TGTGCCTGGAGTGTAGGGGGCGAG. The gene calls are TRBV30 and TRBJ1-2; 7 bases align to TRBD1. From the germline J gene comes the end of the CDR3, since the read stops 3 residues before it. Germline V lookup: CDR1 GTSNPN, CDR2 SVGIG (reference sequence). The CDR3 length is 11 residues.

This clone appeared many times. Read data end 3 residues before the CDR3 end; the end is taken from the germline J gene. V usage is TRBV12-3 or TRBV12-4 and J usage is TRBJ2-1, with D tentatively TRBD2 (5 bases). V was trimmed by 3 bases and J by 0 bases, leaving 12 bases between them. This CDR3 has 16 amino acids. The CDR3 bases that were read are TGTGCCAGCAGTTTTACCGGACTTAGCTCCTACAATGAG. It is translated as CASSFTGLSSYNE. The whole CDR3 sequence reads CASSFTGLSSYNEQFF.

This clone was seen ten or more times. Sequencing ends 3 residues short of the CDR3 end; the germline J gene provides the rest. V gene TRBV30 combines with J gene TRBJ1-1; TRBD1 is a possible D gene (6 bases). V dropped 2 bases and J dropped 5 bases, with 12 bases sitting between them. CDR1 is GTSNPN, CDR2 SVGIG, per germline (reference sequence). The CDR3 totals 13 residues. The CDR3 sequence is CAWSLLGGTEAFF. Partial CDR3 DNA: TGTGCCTGGAGTCTCCTAGGGGGTACTGAA.

As concerns this clone: A junction boundary mismatches the germline segment, possibly from a read error. The read finishes 3 residues shy of the CDR3 end, and the germline J gene is used to complete it. This CDR3 is also generated by other DNA sequences in the sample. V gene TRBV19 combines with J gene TRBJ1-3; TRBD1 matches at 7 bases. This CDR3 contains 15 residues. Germline V gene sequence: CDR1 LNHDA, CDR2 SQIVND (reference sequence). The CDR3 bases that were read are TGTGCTAGTAGTTCCGGGACAGACTCTGGAAACACA. Amino acid sequence: CASSSGTDSGNT. In full, the CDR3 reads CASSSGTDSGNTIYF.

The table lists this clone with many counts. Sequencing ends 3 residues short of the CDR3 end; the germline J gene provides the rest. The chain has TRBV2 and TRBJ2-7, with a tentative D call TRBD2 (6 bases). The CDR3 contains 12 residues. V was pared by 7 bases and J by 4 bases, with 11 bases between. Germline CDR1 is SNHLY and CDR2 is FYNNEI. The CDR3 bases that were read are TGTGCCAGCAACCCAGGGACTTACGAG. Protein: CASNPGTYE. The entire CDR3 protein is CASNPGTYEQYF.

This clone appeared many times. The CDR3 bases that were read are TGTGCCAGCAGCCGACAGGGGCCCTCCTACGAG. As protein: CASSRQGPSYE. The whole CDR3 protein reads CASSRQGPSYEQYF. The chain employs TRBV28 and TRBJ2-7; 8 bases map to TRBD1. The read ends 3 residues shy of where the CDR3 ends; the end is completed using the germline J gene. Germline values: CDR1 MDHEN, CDR2 SYDVKM. CDR3 length: 14 amino acids. The V and J ends lost 6 bases and 0 bases, in that order; junction bases with no gene match: 4. Drawing the rest from reference TRBV28 and TRBJ2-7, the complete variable domain is DVKVTQSSRYLVKRTGEKVFLECVQDMDHENMFWYRQDPGLGLRLIYFSYDVKMKEKGDIPEGYSVSREKKERFSLILESASTNQTSMYLCASSRQGPSYEQYFGPGTRLTVT.

This clone was counted many times. Coverage ceases 3 residues before the CDR3 finishes, and the germline J gene fills in the end. The chain employs TRBV6-1 and TRBJ2-5; 7 bases agree with TRBD2. The CDR3 is made up of 14 amino acids. J was trimmed by 5 bases and V by 4 bases; bases with no gene match: 7. Germline CDR1 is MNHNS and CDR2 is SASEGT. The CDR3 bases that were read are TGTGCCAGCAGTGGGGGACTAACCTTTGAGACC. Residues: CASSGGLTFET. The whole CDR3 protein reads CASSGGLTFETQYF.

In its sample, this clone was seen many times. The CDR3 end falls 3 residues outside the read, so it is completed with the germline J gene. The rearrangement links TRBV4-1 to TRBJ2-3; 7 bases line up with TRBD2. The CDR3 runs 15 residues. V shed 3 bases and J 3 bases; nucleotides not matched to a gene: 6. The germline CDR1 and CDR2 sequences are MGHRA and YSYEKL. Incomplete CDR3 DNA: TGCGCCAGCAGCCAGAAGCGGGACGGGACAGATACG. It is translated as CASSQKRDGTDT. The whole CDR3 sequence is CASSQKRDGTDTQYF.

This clone was counted between two and nine times. Read data end 3 residues before the CDR3 end; the end is taken from the germline J gene. The chain has TRBV2 and TRBJ1-2; 7 positions agree with TRBD1. Looked up from germline, CDR1 is SNHLY and CDR2 is FYNNEI. J lost 4 bases, V lost 1 base, and 6 bases had no gene match. The CDR3 runs to 15 residues. Partial CDR3 DNA: TGTGCCAGCAGTGAAGTGAGGGCAGGGGGCTATGGC. It specifies CASSEVRAGGYG. The CDR3, in full, reads CASSEVRAGGYGYTF.

The table lists this clone with many counts. With the read ending 3 residues before the CDR3 end, the germline J gene is used to fill in that end. V usage is TRBV5-1 and J usage is TRBJ1-1; D is perhaps TRBD1 (6 bases). This CDR3 has 14 amino acids. Trimming left V 0 bases short and J 4 bases short, with 10 bases between. Germline CDR1 is SGHRS and CDR2 is YFSETQ. The sequenced part of the CDR3 DNA is TGCGCCAGCAGCTTGGAAGTCAGGGGCACTGAA. Translation gives CASSLEVRGTE. The whole CDR3 protein reads CASSLEVRGTEAFF.

This clone was recorded a few times. A read error is possible here, since a much larger clone lies one base away. The sequence runs out 3 residues before the end of the CDR3; the remainder is reconstructed from the germline J gene. The chain couples TRBV2 to TRBJ2-3; D is perhaps TRBD1 (6 bases). Germline assignment: CDR1 SNHLY and CDR2 FYNNEI. CDR3 length: 15 residues. The sequenced part of the CDR3 DNA is TGTGCCAGCAGTGGGGGGCCAGATAGCAATCAGCCG. Its translation: CASSGGPDSNQP. The whole CDR3 reads CASSGGPDSNQPQYF.

Ten or more counts support this clone. The read terminates 3 residues before the CDR3 end, so the remaining end is supplied by the germline J gene. This rearrangement joins TRBV7-9 to TRBJ1-1; D is possibly TRBD1 (5 bases). The CDR3 is made up of 14 amino acids. With 5 bases removed from V and 6 bases from J, the gap between germline ends came to 16 bases. Germline CDR1 SEHNR, CDR2 FQNEAQ (reference sequence). CDR3 amino acids: CASSPILQGSEAFF. The sequenced CDR3 bases are TGTGCCAGCAGCCCAATACTCCAGGGATCTGAA.